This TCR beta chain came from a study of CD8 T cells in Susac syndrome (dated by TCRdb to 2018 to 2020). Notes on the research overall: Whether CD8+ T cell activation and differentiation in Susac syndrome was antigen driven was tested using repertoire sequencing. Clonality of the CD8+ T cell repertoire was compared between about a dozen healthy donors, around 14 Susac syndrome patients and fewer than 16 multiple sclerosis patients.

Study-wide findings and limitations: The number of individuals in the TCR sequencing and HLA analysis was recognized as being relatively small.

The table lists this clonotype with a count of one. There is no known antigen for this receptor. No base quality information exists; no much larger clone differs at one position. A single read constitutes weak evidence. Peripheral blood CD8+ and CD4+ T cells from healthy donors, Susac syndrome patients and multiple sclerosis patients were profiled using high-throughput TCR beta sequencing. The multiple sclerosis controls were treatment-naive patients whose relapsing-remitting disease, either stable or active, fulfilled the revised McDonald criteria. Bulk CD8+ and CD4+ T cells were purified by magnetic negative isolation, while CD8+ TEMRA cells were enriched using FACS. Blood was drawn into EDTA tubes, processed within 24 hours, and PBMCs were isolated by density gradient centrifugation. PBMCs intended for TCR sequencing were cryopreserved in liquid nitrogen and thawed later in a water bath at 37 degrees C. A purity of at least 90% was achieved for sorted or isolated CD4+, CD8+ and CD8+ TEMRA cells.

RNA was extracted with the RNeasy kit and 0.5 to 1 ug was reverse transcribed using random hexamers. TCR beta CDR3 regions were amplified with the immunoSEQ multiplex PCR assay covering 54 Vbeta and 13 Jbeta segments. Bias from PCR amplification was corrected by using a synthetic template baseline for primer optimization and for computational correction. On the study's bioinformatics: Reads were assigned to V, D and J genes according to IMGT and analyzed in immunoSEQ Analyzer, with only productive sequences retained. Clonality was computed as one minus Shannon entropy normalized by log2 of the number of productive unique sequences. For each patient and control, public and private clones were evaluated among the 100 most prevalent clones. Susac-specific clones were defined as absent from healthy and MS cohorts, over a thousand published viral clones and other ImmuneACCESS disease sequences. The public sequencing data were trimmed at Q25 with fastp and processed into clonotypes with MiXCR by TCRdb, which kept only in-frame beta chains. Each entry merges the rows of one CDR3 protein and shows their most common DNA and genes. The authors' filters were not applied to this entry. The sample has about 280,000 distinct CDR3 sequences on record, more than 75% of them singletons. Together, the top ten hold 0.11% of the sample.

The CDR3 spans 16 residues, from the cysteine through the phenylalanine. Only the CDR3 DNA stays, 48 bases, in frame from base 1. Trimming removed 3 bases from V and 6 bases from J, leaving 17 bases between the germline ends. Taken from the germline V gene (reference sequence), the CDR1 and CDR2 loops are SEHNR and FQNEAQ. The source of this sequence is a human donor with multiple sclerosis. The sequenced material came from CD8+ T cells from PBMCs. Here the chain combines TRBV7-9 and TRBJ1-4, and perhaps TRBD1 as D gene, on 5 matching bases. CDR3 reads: CASSFSGWGSYEKLFF. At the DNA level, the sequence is TGTGCCAGCAGCTTTTCAGGGTGGGGATCGTATGAAAAACTGTTTTTT.